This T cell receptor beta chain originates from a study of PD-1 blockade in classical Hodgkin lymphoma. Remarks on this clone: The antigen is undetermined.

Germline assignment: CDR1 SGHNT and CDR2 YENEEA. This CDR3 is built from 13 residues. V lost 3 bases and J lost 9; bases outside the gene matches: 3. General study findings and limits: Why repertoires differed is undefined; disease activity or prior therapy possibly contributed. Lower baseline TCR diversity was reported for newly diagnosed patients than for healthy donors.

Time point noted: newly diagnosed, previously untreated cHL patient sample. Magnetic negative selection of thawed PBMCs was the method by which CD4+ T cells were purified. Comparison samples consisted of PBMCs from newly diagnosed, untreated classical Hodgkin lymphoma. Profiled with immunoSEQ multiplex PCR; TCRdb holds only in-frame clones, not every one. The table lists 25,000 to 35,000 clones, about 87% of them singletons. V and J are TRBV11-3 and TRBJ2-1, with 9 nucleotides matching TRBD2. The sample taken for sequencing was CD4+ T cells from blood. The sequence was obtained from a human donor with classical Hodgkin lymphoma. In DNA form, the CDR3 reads TGTGCCAGCAGCTTGGCGGGAGGGGTTGAGCAGTTCTTC. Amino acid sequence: CASSLAGGVEQFF.